This T cell receptor (beta chain) was found in a study of CD8 T cells in ankylosing spondylitis (dated by TCRdb to about 2017). Describing the broader study: To find TCR variants linked to disease, the study profiled T cell receptor beta repertoires in ankylosing spondylitis patients and healthy donors. Peripheral blood was sampled, and synovial fluid was additionally collected from ankylosing spondylitis patients. The whole study cohort included 85 to 120 healthy donors and 25 or so ankylosing spondylitis patients. The investigation overall reported the following: A TCR beta motif made up of seven or eight highly homologous amino acid variants appeared to be characteristic of blood from ankylosing spondylitis patients. The disease-linked clones were reported as significantly enriched in matched synovial fluid samples from ankylosing spondylitis patients. Some of the motif variants had been reported before in the synovial fluid and blood of reactive arthritis patients, a finding that suggests common disease-initiation mechanisms. The disease-linked clones had a CD8+ phenotype and were found at relatively low frequencies in peripheral blood.

The reads were generated on an Illumina HiSeq 2500. TCR beta libraries were prepared by quantitative 5'-RACE with molecular barcodes. The authors' pipeline ran thus. A new computational method, built on a probabilistic model of VDJ rearrangement, was used to identify disease-linked TCR variants. TCRdb trimmed the raw reads at Q25, called clones with MiXCR and kept productive beta chains. All rows with the same CDR3 protein become a single entry with the most common DNA and genes. The authors' filters were not applied to this entry. This sample lists 50,000 to 75,000 distinct CDR3 sequences; 6.2% were detected once. The top ten constitute roughly 5% of the sample. For each ankylosing spondylitis patient, the synovial fluid sample was matched to a blood sample from that same patient. Notes on this clonotype: Its antigen specificity is not known. Per-base quality was not reported, and no clone a single base away is much larger than it.

The CDR3 holds 16 amino acids from the cysteine to the phenylalanine. This entry keeps only the CDR3 DNA: 48 bases, framed from base 1. Trimming takes 5 bases from V and 4 bases from J, and the germline ends sit 18 bases apart. For CDR1 and CDR2, the germline V gene lists SGHTA and FQGNSA. Material: synovial fluid, either unsorted or a sorted T cell fraction (not recorded which). This TCR came from a male donor with ankylosing spondylitis. The chain links TRBV7-2 with TRBJ1-5; TRBD1 is perhaps the D gene, given 5 matching bases. CDR3 loop: CASSATGQGRNQPQHF. The sequence in DNA is TGTGCCAGCAGCGCGACGGGTCAGGGCAGAAATCAGCCCCAGCATTTT.